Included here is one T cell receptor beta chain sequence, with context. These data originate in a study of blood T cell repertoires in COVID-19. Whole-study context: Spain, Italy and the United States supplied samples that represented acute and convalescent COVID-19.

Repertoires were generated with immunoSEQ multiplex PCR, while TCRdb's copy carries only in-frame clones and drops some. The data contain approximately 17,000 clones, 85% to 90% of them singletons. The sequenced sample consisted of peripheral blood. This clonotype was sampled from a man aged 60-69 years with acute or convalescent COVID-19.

CDR3: CASSPDRAVEKLFF. The CDR3 nucleotides read TGTGCCAGCAGCCCGGACAGGGCTGTGGAAAAACTGTTTTTT. The chain employs TRBV7-6 and TRBJ1-4; 8 nucleotides line up with TRBD1. Germline CDR1 SGHVS, CDR2 FNYEAQ. With 5 bases clipped from V and 8 bases from J, the junction kept 7 bases outside the gene matches. CDR3 length: 14 residues. Full variable domain (rest looked up from reference TRBV7-6 and TRBJ1-4): GAGVSQSPRYKVTKRGQDVALRCDPISGHVSLYWYRQALGQGPEFLTYFNYEAQQDKSGLPNDRFSAERPEGSISTLTIQRTEQRDSAMYRCASSPDRAVEKLFFGSGTQLSVL.